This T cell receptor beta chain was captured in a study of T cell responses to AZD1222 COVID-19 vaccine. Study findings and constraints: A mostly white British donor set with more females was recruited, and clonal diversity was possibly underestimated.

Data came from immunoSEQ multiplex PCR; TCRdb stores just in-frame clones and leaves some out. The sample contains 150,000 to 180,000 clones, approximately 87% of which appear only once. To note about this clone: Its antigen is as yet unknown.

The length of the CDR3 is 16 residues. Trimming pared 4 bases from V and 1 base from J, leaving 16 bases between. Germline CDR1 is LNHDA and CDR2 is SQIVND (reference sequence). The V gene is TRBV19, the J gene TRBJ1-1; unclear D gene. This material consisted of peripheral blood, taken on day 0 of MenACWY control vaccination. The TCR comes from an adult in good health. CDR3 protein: CASSTEGGSRNTEAFF. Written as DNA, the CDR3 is TGTGCCAGTAGTACCGAAGGAGGTTCGAGGAACACTGAAGCTTTCTTT.